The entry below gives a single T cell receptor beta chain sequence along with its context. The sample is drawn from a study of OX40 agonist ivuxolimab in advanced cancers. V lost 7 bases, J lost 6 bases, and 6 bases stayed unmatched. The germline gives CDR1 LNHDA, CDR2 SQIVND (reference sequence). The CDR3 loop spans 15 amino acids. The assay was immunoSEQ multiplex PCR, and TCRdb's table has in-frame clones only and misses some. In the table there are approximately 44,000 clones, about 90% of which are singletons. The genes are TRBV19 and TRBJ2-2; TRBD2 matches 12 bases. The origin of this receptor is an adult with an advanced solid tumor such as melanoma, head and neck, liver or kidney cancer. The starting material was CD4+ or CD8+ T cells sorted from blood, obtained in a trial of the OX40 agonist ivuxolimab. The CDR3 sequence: CASIEGLAGSGELFF. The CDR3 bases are TGTGCCAGTATCGAGGGACTAGCGGGTTCCGGGGAGCTGTTTTTT.